These 19 T cell receptor beta chains were sequenced from one sample in a study of T cell responses to AZD1222 COVID-19 vaccine. The method was immunoSEQ multiplex PCR; TCRdb's version includes in-frame clones alone and lacks a portion of them. The table shows approximately 110,000 clones, with 70% to 90% occurring only once. This material consisted of peripheral blood, taken on day 0 of AZD1222 vaccination. The source is an adult in good health.

The CDR3 reads CASSPYTGPTSEAFF. Here the CDR3 DNA reads TGTGCCAGCAGCCCGTACACAGGGCCAACGAGTGAAGCTTTCTTT. The rearrangement joins TRBV11-3 to TRBJ1-1; D might be TRBD1 (6 bases). The CDR3 loop spans 15 amino acids. Trimming cost V 5 bases and J 7 bases, with 20 bases left between them. Germline CDR1 SGHNT, CDR2 YENEEA.

This chain connects TRBV10-3 to TRBJ2-5; perhaps TRBD2 as D (5 bases). This CDR3 comprises 16 residues. With 4 bases removed from V and 2 bases from J, the gap between germline ends came to 17 bases. Germline CDR1 ENHRY, CDR2 SYGVKD. CDR3 residues: CAISVGGNRGQETQYF. CDR3 nucleotide sequence: TGTGCCATCAGTGTCGGAGGTAACCGTGGGCAAGAGACCCAGTACTTC.

The chain links TRBV28 to TRBJ1-2; D uncertain. The V gene's germline CDR1 is MDHEN and CDR2 SYDVKM. The CDR3 spans 15 residues. The ends were cut back, 1 base at V and 4 bases at J, with 13 bases in the middle. CDR3 nucleotide sequence: TGTGCCAGCAGTTTATCGGCCCCCCGGGGCTATGGCTACACCTTC. Encoded protein: CASSLSAPRGYGYTF.

This rearrangement joins TRBV7-8 to TRBJ2-1; 7 bases are shared with TRBD2. Trimming cost V 4 bases and J 5 bases; bases outside gene matches: 14. The CDR3 runs 17 residues. Germline V lookup: CDR1 SGHVS, CDR2 FQNEAQ. CDR3 coding DNA: TGTGCCAGCAGCTCCCAAAGTCCGGTCGGGGGGAACAATGAGCAGTTCTTC. Translated: CASSSQSPVGGNNEQFF.

The chain links TRBV6-1 to TRBJ2-3; TRBD2 matches 9 bases. CDR3 length: 14 residues. V shed 2 bases and J 8 bases; nucleotides not matched to a gene: 5. Germline V CDR1 and CDR2: MNHNS, SASEGT. CDR3 sequence: CASSERTSVVTQYF. The DNA for the CDR3 is TGTGCCAGCAGTGAACGGACTAGCGTGGTTACGCAGTATTTT.

The gene calls are TRBV4-1 and TRBJ2-7; 7 positions agree with TRBD2. This CDR3 has 16 amino acids. V trimming: 0 bases; J trimming: 4 bases; junction bases outside the gene matches: 9. Germline CDR1 and CDR2: MGHRA and YSYEKL. CDR3 nucleotides: TGCGCCAGCAGCCAAGATGGCACGGGAGGCTCGTACGAGCAGTACTTC. Protein product: CASSQDGTGGSYEQYF.

The chain joins TRBV10-3 to TRBJ2-1; D might be TRBD2 (5 bases). This CDR3 has 18 amino acids. The V end was cut by 5 bases, the J end by 0 bases, with 20 bases between. CDR1 and CDR2 from the germline V gene are ENHRY and SYGVKD. The CDR3 coding sequence is TGTGCCATCAGTCCGATACTAGGCCTGGCCGGCTCCTACAATGAGCAGTTCTTC. Residues: CAISPILGLAGSYNEQFF.

This chain uses TRBV7-3 with TRBJ2-7; D not certain. This CDR3 has 14 residues. Deletions cut 2 bases from V and 3 bases from J, with 11 bases between. CDR1 SGHTA and CDR2 FQGTGA come from the germline V gene. CDR3 DNA sequence: TGTGCCAGCAGCTTAGGTCCCGATTACTACGAGCAGTACTTC. Translation: CASSLGPDYYEQYF.

This clone has a handful of counts. The genes are TRBV7-6 and TRBJ1-3; TRBD1 might be the D (6 bases). The CDR3 sequence is 16 residues long. V was cut by 0 bases and J by 4 bases, with 13 bases left in between. The germline V gene encodes CDR1 SGHVS and CDR2 FNYEAQ. CDR3 nucleotides: TGTGCCAGCAGCTTAGCGTCAGGGGTTGGAGGAAACACCATATATTTT. It yields the protein CASSLASGVGGNTIYF. The complete variable domain, with remaining parts taken from reference TRBV7-6 and TRBJ1-3, reads GAGVSQSPRYKVTKRGQDVALRCDPISGHVSLYWYRQALGQGPEFLTYFNYEAQQDKSGLPNDRFSAERPEGSISTLTIQRTEQRDSAMYRCASSLASGVGGNTIYFGEGSWLTVV.

The chain carries TRBV19 and TRBJ2-1; TRBD1 matches at 9 bases. V trimming: 6 bases; J trimming: 1 base; junction bases outside the gene matches: 4. Germline V gene sequence: CDR1 LNHDA, CDR2 SQIVND (reference sequence). The CDR3 consists of 15 residues. Written as DNA, the CDR3 is TGTGCCAGTAGAGCGGACAGGGGTTCCTACAATGAGCAGTTCTTC. This gives the protein CASRADRGSYNEQFF.

The chain carries TRBV5-1 and TRBJ2-1; D gene uncertain. Per germline, CDR1 SGHRS and CDR2 YFSETQ. CDR3 size: 12 residues. V lost 4 bases, J lost 6 bases, and 8 bases lay in between. The CDR3 DNA sequence: TGCGCCAGCAGCGCAGAAAGCAATGAGCAGTTCTTC. Encoded protein: CASSAESNEQFF.

The rearrangement joins TRBV30 to TRBJ1-6; D possibly corresponds to TRBD1 (5 bases). This CDR3 is 17 amino acids long. V lost 0 bases and J 2 bases, leaving 14 bases between the germline ends. CDR1 and CDR2 from the germline V gene are GTSNPN and SVGIG (reference sequence). CDR3 amino acids: CAWSVGPRVTYNSPLHF. The CDR3 nucleotides are TGTGCCTGGAGTGTAGGTCCCAGGGTGACCTATAATTCACCCCTCCACTTT. Combining the CDR3 with reference TRBV30 and TRBJ1-6 gives the whole variable domain SQTIHQWPATLVQPVGSPLSLECTVEGTSNPNLYWYRQAAGRGLQLLFYSVGIGQISSEVPQNLSASRPQDRQFILSSKKLLLSDSGFYLCAWSVGPRVTYNSPLHFGNGTRLTVT.

The chain joins TRBV2 to TRBJ2-7; TRBD1 agrees at 8 bases. V dropped 9 bases and J dropped 3; count of bases not matched to a gene: 7. This CDR3 has 13 amino acids. Per the germline V gene, CDR1 is SNHLY and CDR2 is FYNNEI. The CDR3 reads CASTGQGNYEQYF. The DNA of the CDR3 is TGTGCCAGTACTGGACAGGGAAACTACGAGCAGTACTTC.

The chain has TRBV18 and TRBJ1-1; D is undetermined. V was shortened by 3 bases and J by 3 bases, with 11 bases between the two germline ends. The CDR3 loop spans 14 amino acids. Germline V gene data show CDR1 as KGHSH and CDR2 as LQKENI. The CDR3 DNA sequence: TGTGCCAGCTCACCCACGGGCGGGGACACTGAAGCTTTCTTT. It codes for CASSPTGGDTEAFF.

This sequence joins TRBV6-4 and TRBJ2-2; 10 nucleotides agree with TRBD2. Germline assignment: CDR1 MRHNA and CDR2 SNTAGT. This CDR3 contains 15 residues. V lost 2 bases to trimming and J lost 3 bases; unmatched junction nucleotides: 0. CDR3 sequence reads: CASSDGTSDTGELFF. The CDR3 DNA sequence: TGTGCCAGCAGTGACGGGACTAGCGACACCGGGGAGCTGTTTTTT.

The DNA for the CDR3 is TGTGCCAGCAGCCAAGGGGGGGCTAGCGGGAGGGAGACCCAGTACTTC. As protein: CASSQGGASGRETQYF. The gene calls are TRBV3-1 (or the pseudogene TRBV3-2) and TRBJ2-5, with 11 nucleotides matching TRBD2. Germline V gene data show CDR1 as LGHDT and CDR2 as YNNKEL (reference sequence). J was trimmed by 5 bases and V by 1 base; bases with no gene match: 6. The CDR3 is 16 amino acids.

This chain joins TRBV4-3 and TRBJ2-1; 8 nucleotides match TRBD2. Germline values: CDR1 LGHNA, CDR2 YSLEER. J gave up 8 bases and V 1 base, and 4 bases lay outside the gene matches. This CDR3 has 14 amino acids. Here the CDR3 DNA reads TGCGCCAGCAGCCAAGGCGGGAGGAGCGATGAGCAGTTCTTC. Translating it yields CASSQGGRSDEQFF.

This clone was seen just once. V gene TRBV27 combines with J gene TRBJ2-5, with 14 bases fitting TRBD2. Germline V gene sequence: CDR1 MNHEY, CDR2 SMNVEV (reference sequence). The J segment lost 5 bases and the V segment lost 3 bases, leaving 5 bases of the junction unmatched. CDR3 size: 16 residues. The CDR3 is CASSLTSGRGLETQYF. CDR3 coding DNA: TGTGCCAGCAGTTTGACTAGCGGGAGGGGGTTGGAGACCCAGTACTTC.

The chain employs TRBV28 and TRBJ2-2; 8 nucleotides agree with TRBD1. There are 18 residues in the CDR3. V lost 4 bases and J lost 5; bases outside the gene matches: 15. Germline CDR1 reads MDHEN; CDR2 reads SYDVKM. CDR3 bases: TGTGCCAGCAGTTCCCCGATCCTCCAGGGGGCGAGGACCGGGGAGCTGTTTTTT. It specifies CASSSPILQGARTGELFF.